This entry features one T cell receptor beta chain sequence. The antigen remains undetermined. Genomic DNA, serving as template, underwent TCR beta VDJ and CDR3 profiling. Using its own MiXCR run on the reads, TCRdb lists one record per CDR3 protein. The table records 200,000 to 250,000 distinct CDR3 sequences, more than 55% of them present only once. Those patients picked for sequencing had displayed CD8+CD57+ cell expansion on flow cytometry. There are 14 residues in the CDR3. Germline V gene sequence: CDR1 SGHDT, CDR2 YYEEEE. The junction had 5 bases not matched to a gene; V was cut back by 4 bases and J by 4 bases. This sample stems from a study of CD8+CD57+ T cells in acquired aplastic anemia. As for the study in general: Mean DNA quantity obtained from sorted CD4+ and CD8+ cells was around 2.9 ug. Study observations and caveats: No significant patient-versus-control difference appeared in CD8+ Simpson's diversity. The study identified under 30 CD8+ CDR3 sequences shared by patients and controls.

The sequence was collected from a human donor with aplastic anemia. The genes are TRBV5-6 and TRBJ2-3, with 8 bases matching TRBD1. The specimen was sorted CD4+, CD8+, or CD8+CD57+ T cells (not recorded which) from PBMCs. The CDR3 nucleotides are TGTGCCAGCAGCCTTACGACAGGGGCAGATACGCAGTATTTT. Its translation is CASSLTTGADTQYF.